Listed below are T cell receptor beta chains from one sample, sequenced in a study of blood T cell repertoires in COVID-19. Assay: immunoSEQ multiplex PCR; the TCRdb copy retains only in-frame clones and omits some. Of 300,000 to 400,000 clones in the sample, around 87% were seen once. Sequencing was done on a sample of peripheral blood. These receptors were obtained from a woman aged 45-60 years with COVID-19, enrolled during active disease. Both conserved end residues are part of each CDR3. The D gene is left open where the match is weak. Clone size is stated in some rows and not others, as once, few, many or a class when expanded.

DNA: TGTGCTAGTGGTTTCGGACAGGGGTCCGGGGAGCTGTTTTTT
CDR3: CASGFGQGSGELFF
V: TRBV12-5
J: TRBJ2-2
D: TRBD1
size: -

DNA: TGCGCCAGCAGCTCCACATCGGGTGTACTCCGTTCACCCCTCCACTTT
CDR3: CASSSTSGVLRSPLHF
V: TRBV5-1
J: TRBJ1-6
D: -
size: few

DNA: TGTGCCAGCCTGATAGGGGGAAGGAATCAGCCCCAGCATTTT
CDR3: CASLIGGRNQPQHF
V: TRBV6-5
J: TRBJ1-5
D: -
size: -

DNA: TGTGCCAGCAGTCCCATTGGGACAGGGGGCAATGAGCAGTTCTTC
CDR3: CASSPIGTGGNEQFF
V: TRBV28
J: TRBJ2-1
D: TRBD1
size: medium-sized

DNA: TGTGCCTGGAAGGGCCAGGCGTCGAGGGTCGGTGGTGCGACCCCTTATAATTCACCCCTCCACTTT
CDR3: CAWKGQASRVGGATPYNSPLHF
V: TRBV30
J: TRBJ1-6
D: -
size: -

DNA: TGTGCCAGCAGTGAAAGTCGACGGACAGGGGGCTATAAGGACACTGAAGCTTTCTTT
CDR3: CASSESRRTGGYKDTEAFF
V: TRBV6-1
J: TRBJ1-1
D: TRBD1
size: -

DNA: TGTGCCAGCAGGGAGCACAGGGCCGGCACAGATACGCAGTATTTT
CDR3: CASREHRAGTDTQYF
V: TRBV28
J: TRBJ2-3
D: -
size: -

DNA: TGTGCCAGTAGTCTTGGGCGGCAGGGGTTTAATCAGCCCCAGCATTTT
CDR3: CASSLGRQGFNQPQHF
V: TRBV19
J: TRBJ1-5
D: -
size: -

DNA: TGTGCCAGCAGCGTAGAGCAGGCGTACAATGAGCAGTTCTTC
CDR3: CASSVEQAYNEQFF
V: TRBV9
J: TRBJ2-1
D: -
size: -

DNA: TGCGCCAGCAGTGAGTCACGGGTCTCCGAGGGCTACACCTTC
CDR3: CASSESRVSEGYTF
V: TRBV10-1
J: TRBJ1-2
D: -
size: few

DNA: TGTGCCAGCAGTTTAGGATCAGGGTCCAACACAGATACGCAGTATTTT
CDR3: CASSLGSGSNTDTQYF
V: TRBV27
J: TRBJ2-3
D: -
size: once

DNA: TGCGCCAGCAGCCAAGCGGCTAGCGGGGAATACAATGAGCAGTTCTTC
CDR3: CASSQAASGEYNEQFF
V: TRBV4-1
J: TRBJ2-1
D: TRBD2
size: -

DNA: TGTGCCAGCAGCCCCCCGGGCAGGGCAGGGGCCTATGGCTACACCTTC
CDR3: CASSPPGRAGAYGYTF
V: TRBV11-2
J: TRBJ1-2
D: -
size: -

DNA: TGTGCCAGTATCAGAACAAACTTACGGGACACTGAAGCTTTCTTT
CDR3: CASIRTNLRDTEAFF
V: TRBV19
J: TRBJ1-1
D: -
size: -

DNA: TGTGCCTGGAGCCCCGGGGTAGCTGGGGCCAACGTCCTGACTTTC
CDR3: CAWSPGVAGANVLTF
V: TRBV30
J: TRBJ2-6
D: -
size: -

DNA: TGTGCCAGCAGCTTCTCAACTGGCACCGGGGAGCTGTTTTTT
CDR3: CASSFSTGTGELFF
V: TRBV5-4
J: TRBJ2-2
D: -
size: -

DNA: TGTGCCAGCAGTTACCAGGGGGCAGGTCGTTACGAGCAGTACTTC
CDR3: CASSYQGAGRYEQYF
V: TRBV6-5
J: TRBJ2-7
D: TRBD1
size: -

DNA: TGCGCCAGCAGCCCAGAGGGGACTAGCGGGCGCAATGAGCAGTTCTTC
CDR3: CASSPEGTSGRNEQFF
V: TRBV5-1
J: TRBJ2-1
D: TRBD2
size: -

DNA: TGCGCCAGCAGCTTGGTAGGACAGGGGTCCACAATCTCTGGAAACACCATATATTTT
CDR3: CASSLVGQGSTISGNTIYF
V: TRBV5-1
J: TRBJ1-3
D: TRBD1
size: -

DNA: TGCGCCAGCAGCTTGGTTCTGGGGCAGTATGGCTACACCTTC
CDR3: CASSLVLGQYGYTF
V: TRBV5-1
J: TRBJ1-2
D: -
size: -

DNA: TGTGCCAGCAGCGTGTCGGCTAGCCGTCCCCCCTACAATGAGCAGTTCTTC
CDR3: CASSVSASRPPYNEQFF
V: TRBV9
J: TRBJ2-1
D: -
size: -

DNA: TGTGCCAGCAGTTACTTTGTCGGGGGTAGCGGGGAGCTGTTTTTT
CDR3: CASSYFVGGSGELFF
V: TRBV6-2/TRBV6-3
J: TRBJ2-2
D: -
size: once

DNA: TGCGCCAGCAGCCAAGATGAGGGGATAGCGGCAGATACGCAGTATTTT
CDR3: CASSQDEGIAADTQYF
V: TRBV4-3
J: TRBJ2-3
D: -
size: few

DNA: TGTGCCAGCAGCTTGGCCCCTAGCGGGAGGGCCTACGAGCAGTACTTC
CDR3: CASSLAPSGRAYEQYF
V: TRBV5-4
J: TRBJ2-7
D: TRBD2
size: -

DNA: TGTGCCAGCAAATTGACACGGGGGGGCACTGAAGCTTTCTTT
CDR3: CASKLTRGGTEAFF
V: TRBV6-6
J: TRBJ1-1
D: -
size: -

DNA: TGCGCCAGCAGCTTCTCCAATCAGCCCCAGCATTTT
CDR3: CASSFSNQPQHF
V: TRBV5-1
J: TRBJ1-5
D: -
size: -

DNA: TGCGCCAGCAGCCAAGTGGGAGAGCCAGTTACGGGAAATGAGCAGTTCTTC
CDR3: CASSQVGEPVTGNEQFF
V: TRBV4-3
J: TRBJ2-1
D: -
size: few

DNA: TGTGCCAGCAGCTTAGTGGGCACCGGCTTTGATACGCAGTATTTT
CDR3: CASSLVGTGFDTQYF
V: TRBV7-9
J: TRBJ2-3
D: -
size: -

DNA: TGTGCCAGCAGTTCTCCGAGCTACGAGCAGTACTTC
CDR3: CASSSPSYEQYF
V: TRBV13
J: TRBJ2-7
D: -
size: -

DNA: TGCAGCGGAGATACAGGACCTTATGGCTACACCTTC
CDR3: CSGDTGPYGYTF
V: TRBV29-1
J: TRBJ1-2
D: -
size: once

DNA: TGTGCCAGCAGCTTAGCGGGAGGGGTGGAAAACATTCAGTACTTC
CDR3: CASSLAGGVENIQYF
V: TRBV5-4
J: TRBJ2-4
D: TRBD2
size: -

DNA: TGCGCCAGCAGCTTTGCAAGCCCAGATACGCAGTATTTT
CDR3: CASSFASPDTQYF
V: TRBV5-1
J: TRBJ2-3
D: -
size: -

DNA: TGTGCCAGTAGGAAAACTAGCGGAAACTCCTACGAGCAGTACTTC
CDR3: CASRKTSGNSYEQYF
V: TRBV19
J: TRBJ2-7
D: TRBD2
size: -

DNA: TGTGCCAGCAGCCTCTCAGGACACGGTTTTAGGTATGGCTACACCTTC
CDR3: CASSLSGHGFRYGYTF
V: TRBV7-2
J: TRBJ1-2
D: -
size: -

DNA: TGTGCCAGCAGCTTAACGACTAGCACAGATACGCAGTATTTT
CDR3: CASSLTTSTDTQYF
V: TRBV11-3
J: TRBJ2-3
D: -
size: once

DNA: TGTGCCAGCAGCCAAGAAGGGGGCAGGGCTTCCTATGGCTACACCTTC
CDR3: CASSQEGGRASYGYTF
V: TRBV4-2
J: TRBJ1-2
D: TRBD1
size: once

DNA: TGTGCCAGCAGCTTAGTCCCTGGGACAGGGGGTGACTTC
CDR3: CASSLVPGTGGDF
V: TRBV7-9
J: TRBJ2-7
D: TRBD1
size: -

DNA: TGCGCCAGCAGCCCCTACGGGACAGGGGAATCTGGCTACACCTTC
CDR3: CASSPYGTGESGYTF
V: TRBV4-3
J: TRBJ1-2
D: TRBD1
size: -

DNA: TGCGCCAGCAGCCCGAGCGTCCCCGGGAGCCCCTACGAGCAGTACTTC
CDR3: CASSPSVPGSPYEQYF
V: TRBV4-1
J: TRBJ2-7
D: -
size: -

DNA: TGTGCCAGCAGCCCATGGAGAGGGCAAGACGAGCAGTACTTC
CDR3: CASSPWRGQDEQYF
V: TRBV6-5
J: TRBJ2-7
D: -
size: -

DNA: TGTGCCAGTAGGGAAATCGGGGAGTACCAAGAGACCCAGTACTTC
CDR3: CASREIGEYQETQYF
V: TRBV19
J: TRBJ2-5
D: -
size: -

DNA: TGTGCCTGGAGTGGCGAACAGGGCTCTGGAAACACCATATATTTT
CDR3: CAWSGEQGSGNTIYF
V: TRBV30
J: TRBJ1-3
D: -
size: -

DNA: TGCGCCAGCAGCCAAGGACAGAAAGGTTTCTACGAGCAGTACTTC
CDR3: CASSQGQKGFYEQYF
V: TRBV4-3
J: TRBJ2-7
D: -
size: -

DNA: TGTGCCAGCAGTTTTTCCTTTAGCGGGGATACCTACGAGCAGTACTTC
CDR3: CASSFSFSGDTYEQYF
V: TRBV2
J: TRBJ2-7
D: TRBD2
size: -

DNA: TGTGCCAGCAGTCCCTCGGGATTATTCTCCTACGAGCAGTACTTC
CDR3: CASSPSGLFSYEQYF
V: TRBV27
J: TRBJ2-7
D: -
size: -

DNA: TGTGCCTGGACAACCTTACCGGGACAGCGCTATGGCTACACCTTC
CDR3: CAWTTLPGQRYGYTF
V: TRBV30
J: TRBJ1-2
D: TRBD1
size: -

DNA: TGTGCCAGCAGGGGGACAGGGGAGGACACTGAAGCTTTCTTT
CDR3: CASRGTGEDTEAFF
V: TRBV2
J: TRBJ1-1
D: TRBD1
size: -

DNA: TGTGCCAGCAGCTTGGCCGGGACAGGCTACAATGAGCAGTTCTTC
CDR3: CASSLAGTGYNEQFF
V: TRBV11-3
J: TRBJ2-1
D: TRBD1
size: -

DNA: TGTGCCAGCAGCCCAGAGGGCAGATCCGGGGAGCTGTTTTTT
CDR3: CASSPEGRSGELFF
V: TRBV7-9
J: TRBJ2-2
D: -
size: -

DNA: TGTGCCAGCAGCTTAGTCCCTAGCGGGAAGAACAATGAGCAGTTCTTC
CDR3: CASSLVPSGKNNEQFF
V: TRBV7-2
J: TRBJ2-1
D: TRBD2
size: -

DNA: TGTGCCAGCAGTACGGGACAGTCCCGCTACAATGAGCAGTTCTTC
CDR3: CASSTGQSRYNEQFF
V: TRBV7-3
J: TRBJ2-1
D: TRBD1
size: -

DNA: TGCGCCAGCAGCTTGGGGACTAGCGGGAGTAGAGAGACCCAGTACTTC
CDR3: CASSLGTSGSRETQYF
V: TRBV5-1
J: TRBJ2-5
D: TRBD2
size: -

DNA: TGTGCCAGCAGCTTTACTAGCGGGCAAAGCTCCTACAATGAGCAGTTCTTC
CDR3: CASSFTSGQSSYNEQFF
V: TRBV7-6
J: TRBJ2-1
D: TRBD2
size: -

DNA: TGCGCCAGCAGCTTGGGAGCGGGAGGGGTGGGCGAGCAGTACTTC
CDR3: CASSLGAGGVGEQYF
V: TRBV5-1
J: TRBJ2-7
D: TRBD2
size: -